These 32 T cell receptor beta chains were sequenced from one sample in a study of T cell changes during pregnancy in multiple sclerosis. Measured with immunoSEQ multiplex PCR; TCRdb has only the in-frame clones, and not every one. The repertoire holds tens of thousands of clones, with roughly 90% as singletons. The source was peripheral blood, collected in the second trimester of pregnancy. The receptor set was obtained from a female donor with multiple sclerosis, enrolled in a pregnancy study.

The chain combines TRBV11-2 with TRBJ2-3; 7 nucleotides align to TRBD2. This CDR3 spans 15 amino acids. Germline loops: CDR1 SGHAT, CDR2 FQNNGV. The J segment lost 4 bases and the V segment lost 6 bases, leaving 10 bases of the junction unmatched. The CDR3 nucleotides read TGTGCCAGCAGGTCTAGCGGAGAGGGGTCAGATACGCAGTATTTT. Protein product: CASRSSGEGSDTQYF.

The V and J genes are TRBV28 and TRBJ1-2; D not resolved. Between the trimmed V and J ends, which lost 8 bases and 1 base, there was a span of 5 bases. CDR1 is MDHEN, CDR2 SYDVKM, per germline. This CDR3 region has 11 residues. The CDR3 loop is CASHGNYGYTF. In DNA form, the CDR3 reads TGTGCCAGCCACGGTAACTATGGCTACACCTTC.

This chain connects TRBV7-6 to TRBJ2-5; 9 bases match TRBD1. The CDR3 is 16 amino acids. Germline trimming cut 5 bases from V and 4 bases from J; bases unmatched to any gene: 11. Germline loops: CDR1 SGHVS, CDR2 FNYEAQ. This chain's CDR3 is CASSPRYRGRGETQYF. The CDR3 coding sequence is TGTGCCAGCAGCCCCCGGTACAGGGGGCGCGGAGAGACCCAGTACTTC.

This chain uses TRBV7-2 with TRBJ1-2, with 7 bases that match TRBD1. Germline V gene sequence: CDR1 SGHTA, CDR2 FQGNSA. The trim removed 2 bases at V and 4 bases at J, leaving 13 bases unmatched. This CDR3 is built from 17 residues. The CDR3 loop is CASSLSRTGSAIYGYTF. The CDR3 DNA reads TGTGCCAGCAGCTTAAGTAGGACAGGCTCGGCCATCTATGGCTACACCTTC.

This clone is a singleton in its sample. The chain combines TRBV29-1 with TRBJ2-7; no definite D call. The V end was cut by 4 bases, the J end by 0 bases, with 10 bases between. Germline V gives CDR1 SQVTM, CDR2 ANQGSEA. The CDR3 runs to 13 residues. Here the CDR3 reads CSVGSISSYEQYF. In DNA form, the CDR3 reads TGCAGCGTTGGTTCAATCAGCTCCTACGAGCAGTACTTC.

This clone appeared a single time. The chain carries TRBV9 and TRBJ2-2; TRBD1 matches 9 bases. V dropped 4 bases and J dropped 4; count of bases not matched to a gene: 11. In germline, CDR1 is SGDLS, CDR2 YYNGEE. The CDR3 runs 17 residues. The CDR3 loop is CASSPRDRVVSTGELFF. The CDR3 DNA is TGTGCCAGCAGCCCGAGGGACAGGGTGGTTAGCACCGGGGAGCTGTTTTTT.

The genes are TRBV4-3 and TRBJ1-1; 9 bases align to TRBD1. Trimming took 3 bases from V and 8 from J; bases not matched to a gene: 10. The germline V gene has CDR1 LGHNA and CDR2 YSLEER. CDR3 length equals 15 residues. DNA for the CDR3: TGCGCCAGCAGCCACATGGGACAGGGCGGAATCGAAGCTTTCTTT. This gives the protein CASSHMGQGGIEAFF.

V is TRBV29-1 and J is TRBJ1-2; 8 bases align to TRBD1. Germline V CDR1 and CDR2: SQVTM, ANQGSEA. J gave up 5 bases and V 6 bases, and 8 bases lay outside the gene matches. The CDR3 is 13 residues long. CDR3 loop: CSVDRADTYGYTF. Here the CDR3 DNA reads TGCAGCGTGGACAGGGCCGACACATATGGCTACACCTTC. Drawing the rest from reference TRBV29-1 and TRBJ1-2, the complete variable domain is SAVISQKPSRDICQRGTSLTIQCQVDSQVTMMFWYRQQPGQSLTLIATANQGSEATYESGFVIDKFPISRPNLTFSTLTVSNMSPEDSSIYLCSVDRADTYGYTFGSGTRLTVV.

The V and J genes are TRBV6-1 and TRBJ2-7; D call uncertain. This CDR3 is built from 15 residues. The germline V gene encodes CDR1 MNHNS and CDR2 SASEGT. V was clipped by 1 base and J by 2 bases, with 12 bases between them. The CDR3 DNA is TGTGCCAGCAGTGAAGGTGGCAGTTCGACCTACGAGCAGTACTTC. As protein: CASSEGGSSTYEQYF.

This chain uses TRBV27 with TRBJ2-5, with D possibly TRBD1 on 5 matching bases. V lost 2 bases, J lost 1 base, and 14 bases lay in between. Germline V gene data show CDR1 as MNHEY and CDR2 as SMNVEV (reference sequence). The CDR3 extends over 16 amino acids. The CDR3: CASSLSQGEVQETQYF. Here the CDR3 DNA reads TGTGCCAGCAGTTTAAGCCAGGGTGAAGTCCAAGAGACCCAGTACTTC.

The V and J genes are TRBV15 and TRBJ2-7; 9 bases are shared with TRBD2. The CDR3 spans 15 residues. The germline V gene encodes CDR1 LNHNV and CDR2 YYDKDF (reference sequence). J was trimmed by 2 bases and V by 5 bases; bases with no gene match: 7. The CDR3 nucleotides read TGTGCCACCAGCGCCAGCGGGGGGAGCACCTACGAGCAGTACTTC. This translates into CATSASGGSTYEQYF.

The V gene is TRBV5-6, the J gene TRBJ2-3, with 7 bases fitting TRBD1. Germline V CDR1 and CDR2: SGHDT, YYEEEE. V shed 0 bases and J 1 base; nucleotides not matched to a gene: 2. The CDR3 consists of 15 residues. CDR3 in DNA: TGTGCCAGCAGCTTGGTAGGGGGCGGCACAGATACGCAGTATTTT. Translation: CASSLVGGGTDTQYF.

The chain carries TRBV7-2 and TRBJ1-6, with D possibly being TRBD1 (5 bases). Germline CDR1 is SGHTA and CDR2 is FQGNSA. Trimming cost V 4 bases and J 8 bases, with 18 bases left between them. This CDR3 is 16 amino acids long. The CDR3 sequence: CASSYAPPGGDSPLHF. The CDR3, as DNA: TGTGCCAGCAGCTATGCCCCCCCCGGAGGGGATTCACCCCTCCACTTT.

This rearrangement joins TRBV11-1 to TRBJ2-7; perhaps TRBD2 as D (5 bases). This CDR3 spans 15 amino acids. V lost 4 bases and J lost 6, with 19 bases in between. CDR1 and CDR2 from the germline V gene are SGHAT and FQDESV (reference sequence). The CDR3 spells CASSSPGPSGSEQYF. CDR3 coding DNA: TGTGCCAGCAGCTCCCCCGGGCCCAGCGGTTCCGAGCAGTACTTC.

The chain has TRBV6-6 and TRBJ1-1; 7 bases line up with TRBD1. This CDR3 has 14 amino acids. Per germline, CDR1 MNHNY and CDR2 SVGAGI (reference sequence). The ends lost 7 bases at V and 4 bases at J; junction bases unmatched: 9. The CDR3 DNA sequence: TGTGCCAGCACCCCAACAGGGGTCGGCACTGAAGCTTTCTTT. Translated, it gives CASTPTGVGTEAFF.

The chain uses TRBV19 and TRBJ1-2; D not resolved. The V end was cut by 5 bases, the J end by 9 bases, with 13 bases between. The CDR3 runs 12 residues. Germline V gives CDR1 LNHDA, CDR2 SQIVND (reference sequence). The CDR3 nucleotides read TGTGCCAGTAGTCCCCGTGAGGCGAGCTACACCTTC. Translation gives CASSPREASYTF.

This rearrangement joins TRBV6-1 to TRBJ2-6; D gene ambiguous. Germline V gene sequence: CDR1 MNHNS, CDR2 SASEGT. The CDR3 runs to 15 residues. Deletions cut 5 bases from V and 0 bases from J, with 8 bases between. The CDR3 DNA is TGTGCCAGCAGTAAAAGAGCCTCTGGGGCCAACGTCCTGACTTTC. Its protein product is CASSKRASGANVLTF.

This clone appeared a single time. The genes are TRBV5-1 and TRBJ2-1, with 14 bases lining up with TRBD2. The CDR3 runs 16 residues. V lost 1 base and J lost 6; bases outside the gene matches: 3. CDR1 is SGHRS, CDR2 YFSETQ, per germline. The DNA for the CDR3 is TGCGCCAGCAGCTTGCCGGGACTAGCGGGAGTCAATGAGCAGTTCTTC. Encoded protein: CASSLPGLAGVNEQFF.

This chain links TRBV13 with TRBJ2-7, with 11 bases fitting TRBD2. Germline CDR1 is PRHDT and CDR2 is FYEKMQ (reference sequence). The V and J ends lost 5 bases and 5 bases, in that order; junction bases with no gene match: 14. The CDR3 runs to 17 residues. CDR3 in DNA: TGTGCCAGCAGCCTCTCGGGACTAGCGGAGGGTCTAGACGAGCAGTACTTC. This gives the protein CASSLSGLAEGLDEQYF.

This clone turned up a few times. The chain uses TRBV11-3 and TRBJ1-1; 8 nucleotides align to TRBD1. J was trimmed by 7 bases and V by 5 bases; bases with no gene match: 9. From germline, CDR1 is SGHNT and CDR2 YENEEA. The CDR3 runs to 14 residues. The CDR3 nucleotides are TGTGCCAGCAGCGAAACAGGGGGGGTAGGTGAAGCTTTCTTT. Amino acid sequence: CASSETGGVGEAFF.

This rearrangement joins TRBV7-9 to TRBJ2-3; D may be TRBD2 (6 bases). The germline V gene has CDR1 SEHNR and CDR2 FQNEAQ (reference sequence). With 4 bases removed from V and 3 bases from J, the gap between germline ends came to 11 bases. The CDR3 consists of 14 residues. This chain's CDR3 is CASSSTRETDTQYF. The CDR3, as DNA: TGTGCCAGCAGCTCGACTAGAGAAACAGATACGCAGTATTTT.

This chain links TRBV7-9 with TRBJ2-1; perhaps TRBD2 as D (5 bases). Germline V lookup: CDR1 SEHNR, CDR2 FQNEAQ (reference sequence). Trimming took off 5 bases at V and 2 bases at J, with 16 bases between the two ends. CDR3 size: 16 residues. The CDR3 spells CASSPTRSGAYNEQFF. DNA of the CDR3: TGTGCCAGCAGCCCGACCAGGAGCGGAGCCTACAATGAGCAGTTCTTC.

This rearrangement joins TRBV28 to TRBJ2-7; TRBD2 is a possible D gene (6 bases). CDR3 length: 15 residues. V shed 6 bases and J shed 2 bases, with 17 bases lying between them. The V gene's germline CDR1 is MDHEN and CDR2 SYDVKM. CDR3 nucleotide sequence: TGTGCCAGCAGGGGAGTATGGAGGGGAGCCTACGAGCAGTACTTC. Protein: CASRGVWRGAYEQYF.

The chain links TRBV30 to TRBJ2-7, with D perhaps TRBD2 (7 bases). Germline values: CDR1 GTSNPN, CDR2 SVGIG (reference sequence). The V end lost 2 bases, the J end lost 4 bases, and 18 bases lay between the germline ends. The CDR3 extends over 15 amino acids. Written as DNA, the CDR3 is TGTGCCTGGAGTATGGGGAGGGGGGGTTATTACGAGCAGTACTTC. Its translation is CAWSMGRGGYYEQYF.

The CDR3 nucleotides are TGCGCCAGCAGCTTGGTGACAGGGGGCACCGGGGAGCTGTTTTTT. Amino acids: CASSLVTGGTGELFF. The V gene is TRBV5-1, the J gene TRBJ2-2; 9 bases align to TRBD1. J lost 4 bases, V lost 0 bases, and 1 base had no gene match. The CDR3 has 15 amino acids. Per the germline V gene, CDR1 is SGHRS and CDR2 is YFSETQ.

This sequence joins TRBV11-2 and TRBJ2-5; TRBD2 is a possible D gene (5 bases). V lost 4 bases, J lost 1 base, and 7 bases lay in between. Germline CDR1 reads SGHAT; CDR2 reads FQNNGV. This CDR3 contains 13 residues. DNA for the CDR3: TGTGCCAGCAGCTCCGGGATCCAAGAGACCCAGTACTTC. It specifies CASSSGIQETQYF.

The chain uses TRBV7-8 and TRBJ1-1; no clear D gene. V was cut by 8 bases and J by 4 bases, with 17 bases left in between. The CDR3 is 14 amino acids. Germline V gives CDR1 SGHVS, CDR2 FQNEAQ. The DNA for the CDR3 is TGTGCCAGCCAACCTGTGGGCTTGGGCACTGAAGCTTTCTTT. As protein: CASQPVGLGTEAFF.

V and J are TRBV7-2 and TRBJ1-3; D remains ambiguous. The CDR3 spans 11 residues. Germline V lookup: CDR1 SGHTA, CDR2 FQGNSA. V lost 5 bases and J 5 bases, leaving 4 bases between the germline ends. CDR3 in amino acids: CASSLRNTIYF. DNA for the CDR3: TGTGCCAGCAGCCTTCGAAACACCATATATTTT.

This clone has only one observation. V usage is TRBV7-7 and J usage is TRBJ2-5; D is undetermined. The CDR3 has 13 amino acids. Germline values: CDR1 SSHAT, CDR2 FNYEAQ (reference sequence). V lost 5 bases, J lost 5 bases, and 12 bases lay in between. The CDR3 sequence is CASSNKAGETQYF. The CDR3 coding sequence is TGTGCCAGCAGCAATAAAGCCGGGGAGACCCAGTACTTC. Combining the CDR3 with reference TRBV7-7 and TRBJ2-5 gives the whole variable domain GAGVSQSPRYKVTKRGQDVTLRCDPISSHATLYWYQQALGQGPEFLTYFNYEAQPDKSGLPSDRFSAERPEGSISTLTIQRTEQRDSAMYRCASSNKAGETQYFGPGTRLLVL.

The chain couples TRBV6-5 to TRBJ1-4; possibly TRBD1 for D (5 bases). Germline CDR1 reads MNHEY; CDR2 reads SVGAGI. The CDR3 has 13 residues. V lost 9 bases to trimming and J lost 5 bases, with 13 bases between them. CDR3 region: CASGGTPNEKLFF. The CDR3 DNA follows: TGTGCCAGTGGGGGGACTCCGAATGAAAAACTGTTTTTT.

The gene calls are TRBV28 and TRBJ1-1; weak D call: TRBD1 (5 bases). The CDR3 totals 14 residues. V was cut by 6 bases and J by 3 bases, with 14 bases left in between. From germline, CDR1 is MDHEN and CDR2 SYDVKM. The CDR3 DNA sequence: TGTGCCAGCAGCCGGGACTCCTCCTACACTGAAGCTTTCTTT. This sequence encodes CASSRDSSYTEAFF.

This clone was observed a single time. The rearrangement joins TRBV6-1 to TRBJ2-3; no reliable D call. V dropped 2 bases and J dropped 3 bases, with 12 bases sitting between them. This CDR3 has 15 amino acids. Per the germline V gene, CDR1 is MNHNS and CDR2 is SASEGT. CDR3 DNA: TGTGCCAGCAGTGAATCCCCCTCAGCGACAGATACGCAGTATTTT. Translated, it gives CASSESPSATDTQYF.